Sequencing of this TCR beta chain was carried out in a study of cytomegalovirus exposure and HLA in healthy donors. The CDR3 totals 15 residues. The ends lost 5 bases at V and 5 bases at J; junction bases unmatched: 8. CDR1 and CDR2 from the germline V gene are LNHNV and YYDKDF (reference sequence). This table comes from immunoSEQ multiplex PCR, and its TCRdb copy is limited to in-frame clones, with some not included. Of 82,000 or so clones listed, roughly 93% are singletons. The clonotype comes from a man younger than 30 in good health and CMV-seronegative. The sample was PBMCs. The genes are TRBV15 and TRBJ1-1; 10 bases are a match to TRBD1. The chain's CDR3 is CATSDRGRYLTEAFF. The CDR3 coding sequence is TGTGCCACCAGCGACAGGGGGCGATACCTTACTGAAGCTTTCTTT.